Listed here are 29 T cell receptor beta chains from one sample, sequenced in a study of T cells after yellow fever vaccination. In TCRdb, the 5' RACE reads were re-called with MiXCR into one record per CDR3 protein. The sample gives about 340,000 distinct CDR3 sequences, around an eighth of which show up once; 3% to 4% is in the top ten. The sample consisted of CD4+ T cells sorted from PBMCs, taken 15 days after the yellow fever booster vaccination. The source of these receptors is a man between 18 and 35 years old who received the YFV17D yellow fever vaccine.

This clonotype showed up just a few times. The chain carries TRBV20-1 and TRBJ2-1; 14 bases are shared with TRBD2. CDR1 DFQATT and CDR2 SNEGSKA come from the germline V gene (reference sequence). V was pared by 2 bases and J by 5 bases, with 5 bases of the junction left unmatched. The CDR3 spans 16 residues. CDR3 coding DNA: TGCAGTGCTAGAATCCCGGGACTAGCGGGGGACAATGAGCAGTTCTTC. Protein sequence: CSARIPGLAGDNEQFF.

This chain uses TRBV19 with TRBJ2-3; TRBD2 matches 9 bases. CDR1 LNHDA and CDR2 SQIVND come from the germline V gene (reference sequence). There are 17 residues in the CDR3. With V trimmed by 3 bases and J by 5 bases, 12 bases remained unmatched. CDR3 amino acids: CASSISALAGSGDTQYF. As DNA, the CDR3 is TGTGCCAGTAGTATTTCGGCGCTAGCGGGGTCGGGAGATACGCAGTATTTT.

The chain joins TRBV7-8 to TRBJ1-2, with 9 bases that match TRBD1. Germline V CDR1 and CDR2: SGHVS, FQNEAQ. V was pared by 2 bases and J by 9 bases, with 7 bases of the junction left unmatched. CDR3 length: 14 residues. The CDR3 here is CASSLPGQGMSYTF. The CDR3 bases are TGTGCCAGCAGCTTACCAGGACAGGGGATGAGCTACACCTTC.

This clonotype was recorded many times. The rearrangement joins TRBV3-1 to TRBJ2-3; 9 nucleotides line up with TRBD2. The length of the CDR3 is 13 residues. Germline V gives CDR1 LGHDT, CDR2 YNNKEL (reference sequence). J lost 5 bases, V lost 7 bases, and 4 bases had no gene match. The CDR3 region is CASIPTSGDTQYF. The DNA of the CDR3 is TGTGCCAGCATTCCGACTAGCGGAGATACGCAGTATTTT.

This clonotype was recorded many times. The V call is TRBV18, the J call TRBJ2-7, with 9 bases aligning to TRBD1. V trimming: 4 bases; J trimming: 2 bases; junction bases outside the gene matches: 6. There are 15 residues in the CDR3. Germline CDR1 and CDR2: KGHSH and LQKENI. DNA for the CDR3: TGTGCCAGCTCACACCGGGACAGGGCACCCTACGAGCAGTACTTC. The encoded protein is CASSHRDRAPYEQYF.

This clonotype was detected only a few times. The chain employs TRBV5-4 and TRBJ2-5, with D tentatively TRBD1 (5 bases). CDR1 and CDR2 from the germline V gene are SGHNT and YYREEE (reference sequence). This CDR3 region has 14 residues. V shed 4 bases and J shed 3 bases, with 13 bases lying between them. The CDR3 loop is CASSNPQGKETQYF. The CDR3, as DNA: TGTGCCAGCAGCAACCCGCAGGGTAAAGAGACCCAGTACTTC.

This clonotype showed up just once. This rearrangement joins TRBV7-3 to TRBJ2-5; D call uncertain. With 8 bases removed from V and 2 bases from J, the gap between germline ends came to 12 bases. Germline CDR1 SGHTA, CDR2 FQGTGA. The length of the CDR3 is 13 residues. CDR3 DNA: TGTGCCAGCGCCAGGAGCCGACAAGAGACCCAGTACTTC. It translates to CASARSRQETQYF.

This clonotype came up a few times. The chain links TRBV7-2 to TRBJ1-1; D ambiguous. V shed 4 bases and J shed 4 bases, with 7 bases lying between them. The CDR3 runs to 12 residues. Germline CDR1 SGHTA, CDR2 FQGNSA. The CDR3 region has the DNA TGTGCCAGCAGCTCCCGTCCCACTGAAGCTTTCTTT. This sequence encodes CASSSRPTEAFF.

This chain uses TRBV12-5 with TRBJ2-6; no firm D call. The germline CDR1 and CDR2 sequences are LGHNT and FRNRAP. The V end lost 3 bases, the J end lost 3 bases, and 15 bases lay between the germline ends. The CDR3 has 17 amino acids. In nucleotides, the CDR3 is TGTGCTAGTGGTTTAGAAAGGGTCGACGTTGGGGCCAACGTCCTGACTTTC. This gives the protein CASGLERVDVGANVLTF.

In this sample, this clonotype turned up many times. The DNA for the CDR3 is TGTGCCAGCAGTTCAGGGGCAAATTCACCCCTCCACTTT. Translation gives CASSSGANSPLHF. The rearrangement links TRBV6-6 to TRBJ1-6; D possibly corresponds to TRBD1 (6 bases). CDR3 size: 13 residues. The V end was cut by 4 bases, the J end by 7 bases, with 8 bases between. CDR1 and CDR2 from the germline V gene are MNHNY and SVGAGI (reference sequence).

V usage is TRBV6-6 and J usage is TRBJ2-7; 7 bases align to TRBD1. The germline gives CDR1 MNHNY, CDR2 SVGAGI (reference sequence). The CDR3 length is 13 residues. The V segment lost 6 bases and the J segment 6 bases; nucleotides outside the gene matches: 8. In nucleotides, the CDR3 is TGTGCCAGCAGAGTGACAGGGAAGATCGAGCAGTACTTC. Its protein product is CASRVTGKIEQYF.

The rearrangement links TRBV4-3 to TRBJ2-1, with 11 nucleotides matching TRBD2. The CDR3 extends over 16 amino acids. The trim removed 3 bases at V and 15 bases at J, leaving 16 bases unmatched. The germline CDR1 and CDR2 sequences are LGHNA and YSLEER. The DNA for the CDR3 is TGCGCCAGCAGCCAGCCGGGACTAGCGGTTCCATCGCGGACGTTCTTC. This encodes CASSQPGLAVPSRTFF.

On this clonotype: A read error may account for a junction end that differs from germline. The genes are TRBV6-1 and TRBJ2-2; D remains unclear. The V gene's germline CDR1 is MNHNS and CDR2 SASEGT. The length of the CDR3 is 14 residues. Written as DNA, the CDR3 is TGTGCCAGCAGTGAAGCGTCGGTTTATGGCAGACTGAGTTTT. It codes for CASSEASVYGRLSF.

The chain couples TRBV20-1 to TRBJ1-5, with 12 bases identical to TRBD1. Germline-derived CDR1 and CDR2 are DFQATT and SNEGSKA (reference sequence). Trimming at V came to 4 bases and at J to 1 base, leaving 8 bases not matched to a gene. The CDR3 extends over 17 amino acids. Here the CDR3 reads CSAKAGTGGGSNQPQHF. CDR3 DNA: TGCAGTGCTAAGGCCGGGACAGGGGGCGGAAGCAATCAGCCCCAGCATTTT.

This clonotype was seen repeatedly, ten times or more. The chain combines TRBV7-6 with TRBJ1-1; D gene unclear. Trimming pared 2 bases from V and 0 bases from J, leaving 1 base between. Per germline, CDR1 SGHVS and CDR2 FNYEAQ. There are 12 residues in the CDR3. CDR3 amino acids: CASSLLNTEAFF. The CDR3 DNA is TGTGCCAGCAGCTTACTGAACACTGAAGCTTTCTTT. The whole variable domain, remainder taken from reference TRBV7-6 and TRBJ1-1, is GAGVSQSPRYKVTKRGQDVALRCDPISGHVSLYWYRQALGQGPEFLTYFNYEAQQDKSGLPNDRFSAERPEGSISTLTIQRTEQRDSAMYRCASSLLNTEAFFGQGTRLTVV.

This clonotype was detected many times. This chain uses TRBV6-1 with TRBJ2-7; 7 positions match TRBD1. The J segment lost 5 bases and the V segment lost 4 bases, leaving 8 bases of the junction unmatched. The CDR3 loop spans 14 amino acids. Looked up from germline, CDR1 is MNHNS and CDR2 is SASEGT. The CDR3 loop reads CASSARQGWDEQYF. CDR3 sequence (DNA): TGTGCCAGCAGTGCTCGACAGGGCTGGGACGAGCAGTACTTC.

This clonotype was counted at least ten times. The chain joins TRBV5-4 to TRBJ2-3; D is perhaps TRBD1 or TRBD2 (5 bases each). CDR3 length: 14 amino acids. Deletions cut 1 base from V and 0 bases from J, with 6 bases between. Germline V lookup: CDR1 SGHNT, CDR2 YYREEE (reference sequence). The CDR3 DNA sequence: TGTGCCAGCAGCTTGAGGGACAGCACAGATACGCAGTATTTT. Amino acids: CASSLRDSTDTQYF.

Written as DNA, the CDR3 is TGTGCCAGTAGCCGAGACAGGGGAAAAGGGAATCAGCCCCAGCATTTT. This encodes CASSRDRGKGNQPQHF. The chain joins TRBV19 to TRBJ1-5; 8 bases match TRBD1. With V trimmed by 6 bases and J by 4 bases, 11 bases remained unmatched. CDR3 size: 16 residues. Germline V gene sequence: CDR1 LNHDA, CDR2 SQIVND (reference sequence).

This clonotype was seen only a few times. The V call is TRBV20-1, the J call TRBJ2-3; TRBD2 might be the D (6 bases). Germline CDR1 is DFQATT and CDR2 is SNEGSKA (reference sequence). The CDR3 is 15 residues long. V lost 0 bases and J 3 bases, leaving 13 bases between the germline ends. In nucleotides, the CDR3 is TGCAGTGCTAGAGATGTGGCAGGAGGGACAGATACGCAGTATTTT. It codes for CSARDVAGGTDTQYF.

The table lists this clonotype with many counts. V gene TRBV9 combines with J gene TRBJ2-2, with D perhaps TRBD2 (6 bases). V lost 1 base and J 5 bases, leaving 9 bases between the germline ends. Germline V CDR1 and CDR2: SGDLS, YYNGEE. There are 14 residues in the CDR3. The CDR3: CASSVSRGTGELFF. The CDR3, as DNA: TGTGCCAGCAGCGTAAGCCGGGGGACCGGGGAGCTGTTTTTT.

This clonotype was recorded a few times. The rearrangement links TRBV7-2 to TRBJ1-2; D ambiguous. The CDR3 runs 14 residues. V was clipped by 2 bases and J by 8 bases, with 15 bases between them. Germline values: CDR1 SGHTA, CDR2 FQGNSA. The CDR3: CASSLNPADAGYTF. CDR3 bases: TGTGCCAGCAGCTTAAATCCGGCCGATGCGGGCTACACCTTC. The complete variable domain, with remaining parts taken from reference TRBV7-2 and TRBJ1-2, reads GAGVSQSPSNKVTEKGKDVELRCDPISGHTALYWYRQSLGQGLEFLIYFQGNSAPDKSGLPSDRFSAERTGGSVSTLTIQRTQQEDSAVYLCASSLNPADAGYTFGSGTRLTVV.

This clonotype was found a few times. The chain recombines TRBV5-5 with TRBJ1-6, with D hard to call. CDR1 SGHKS and CDR2 YYEKEE come from the germline V gene (reference sequence). Trimming shortened V by 0 bases and J by 9 bases, and 16 bases separated the two germline ends. There are 16 residues in the CDR3. The CDR3 spells CASSLADRRPLSPLHF. Written as DNA, the CDR3 is TGTGCCAGCAGCTTGGCTGATCGGAGACCTCTTTCACCCCTCCACTTT.

The chain combines TRBV10-3 with TRBJ2-5; the match to TRBD2 covers 11 bases. After removal of 6 bases from V and 2 bases from J, the junction contained 2 bases not matched to a gene. Germline CDR1 ENHRY, CDR2 SYGVKD. This CDR3 comprises 14 residues. This chain's CDR3 is CAIRASGGQETQYF. CDR3 bases: TGTGCCATCAGGGCTAGCGGGGGGCAAGAGACCCAGTACTTC.

This clonotype was seen only a few times. V is TRBV4-3 and J is TRBJ2-1; D is uncertain. Trimming shortened V by 0 bases and J by 9 bases, and 18 bases separated the two germline ends. The CDR3 length is 16 residues. Germline V CDR1 and CDR2: LGHNA, YSLEER. The CDR3 DNA sequence: TGCGCCAGCAGCCAAGATCCGGTAGGGTCGTCGGGTGAGCAGTTCTTC. Its translation: CASSQDPVGSSGEQFF.

The J gene is TRBJ2-7, the V gene TRBV6-1, with D possibly matching TRBD1 (6 bases). The CDR3 sequence is 14 residues long. Germline lookup yields CDR1 MNHNS and CDR2 SASEGT. The V and J ends lost 8 bases and 0 bases respectively, with 14 bases between them. The CDR3, as DNA: TGTGCCAGCTCACCCCAGGGGAGCTCCTACGAGCAGTACGTC. Translating gives CASSPQGSSYEQYV.

This clonotype was seen only a few times. The chain links TRBV5-1 to TRBJ2-3; no firm D call. Trimming cost V 2 bases and J 2 bases, with 9 bases left between them. CDR3 length equals 14 residues. The germline V gene has CDR1 SGHRS and CDR2 YFSETQ. The CDR3 reads CASSFEQITDTQYF. In DNA form, the CDR3 reads TGCGCCAGCAGCTTTGAACAGATCACAGATACGCAGTATTTT.

The J gene is TRBJ2-3, the V gene TRBV10-3, with D perhaps TRBD1 (6 bases). The CDR3 runs to 14 residues. The germline V and J ends were trimmed by 6 bases and 3 bases, with 13 bases remaining between them. Germline loops: CDR1 ENHRY, CDR2 SYGVKD. The CDR3 DNA is TGTGCCATCAGCACTTCGACAGGAACAGATACGCAGTATTTT. Its translation: CAISTSTGTDTQYF.

The chain couples TRBV7-2 to TRBJ2-3; 8 nucleotides agree with TRBD1. The CDR3 loop spans 14 amino acids. Per germline, CDR1 SGHTA and CDR2 FQGNSA. Unmatched junction bases numbered 6, after V lost 5 bases and J lost 5 bases. CDR3 protein: CASSGDRGVDTQYF. CDR3 nucleotide sequence: TGTGCCAGCAGCGGCGACAGGGGAGTAGATACGCAGTATTTT.

Only a few counts were recorded for this clonotype. V is TRBV12-3 or TRBV12-4 and J is TRBJ2-7; 10 nucleotides line up with TRBD2. There are 15 residues in the CDR3. J lost 4 bases, V lost 7 bases, and 10 bases had no gene match. The CDR3 DNA is TGTGCCAGCACCGAAGGGATAGCGGGGGGTTACGAGCAGTACTTC. Its protein is CASTEGIAGGYEQYF.